This entry lists 21 T cell receptor beta chains sequenced from one sample in a study of T cell responses to AZD1222 COVID-19 vaccine. Only in-frame clones appear in the TCRdb table, and some are missing; sequencing was by immunoSEQ multiplex PCR. This table holds some 110,000 clones, roughly 90% found once. Sample: peripheral blood, taken on day 0 of AZD1222 vaccination. Receptors originate from an adult in good health.

The rearrangement joins TRBV28 to TRBJ1-2, with D possibly matching TRBD1 (6 bases). CDR1 is MDHEN and CDR2 is SYDVKM in the germline V gene. This CDR3 region has 14 residues. Trimming cost V 2 bases and J 8 bases, with 15 bases left between them. This CDR3 reads CASSLGQGSRGYTF. The CDR3 coding sequence is TGTGCCAGCAGTTTAGGCCAGGGGTCAAGGGGCTACACCTTC.

The chain uses TRBV7-9 and TRBJ1-2; no reliable D call. The V gene lost 2 bases and the J gene lost 1 base, with 5 bases spanning the gap. The CDR3 runs 13 residues. CDR1 and CDR2 from the germline V gene are SEHNR and FQNEAQ (reference sequence). The CDR3 sequence is CASSLSNNYGYTF. The CDR3 bases are TGTGCCAGCAGCTTATCTAATAACTATGGCTACACCTTC.

This rearrangement joins TRBV5-6 to TRBJ2-4; D might be TRBD2 (5 bases). Germline V gives CDR1 SGHDT, CDR2 YYEEEE. The CDR3 runs to 14 residues. V lost 2 bases, J lost 9 bases, and 15 bases lay in between. CDR3 loop: CASSFGKGTAIQYF. The CDR3 coding sequence is TGTGCCAGCAGCTTCGGGAAGGGTACGGCCATTCAGTACTTC.

Of note for this clone: One junction end does not reproduce the germline sequence, and a read error may be involved. The gene calls are TRBV7-7 and TRBJ2-3; 8 bases align to TRBD2. Germline V gives CDR1 SSHAT, CDR2 FNYEAQ (reference sequence). The CDR3 runs 14 residues. Here the CDR3 DNA reads TGTGCTAGCAGCTCAGGACTAGCCACAGATACGCAGTATTTT. The encoded protein is CASSSGLATDTQYF.

The V call is TRBV5-6, the J call TRBJ1-6; possible D gene TRBD1, 6 bases. The CDR3 runs to 13 residues. Germline V gives CDR1 SGHDT, CDR2 YYEEEE. V lost 4 bases and J 8 bases, leaving 10 bases between the germline ends. CDR3 region: CASSRGGYSPLHF. DNA of the CDR3: TGTGCCAGCAGCCGAGGGGGATATTCACCCCTCCACTTT.

This clone was detected only once. Additional DNA sequences in this sample encode the identical CDR3. V is TRBV7-3 and J is TRBJ1-1; D is unresolved. The ends were cut back, 5 bases at V and 2 bases at J, with 9 bases in the middle. CDR1 SGHTA and CDR2 FQGTGA come from the germline V gene. The CDR3 loop spans 13 amino acids. CDR3 bases: TGTGCCAGCAGCCCCACCGCTAACACTGAAGCTTTCTTT. It yields the protein CASSPTANTEAFF.

The chain has TRBV29-1 and TRBJ2-7; possibly TRBD1 for D (6 bases). The CDR3 is 13 amino acids. CDR1 and CDR2 from the germline V gene are SQVTM and ANQGSEA. The V and J ends lost 2 bases and 5 bases respectively, with 13 bases between them. DNA of the CDR3: TGCAGCGTTGAAAAGCAGGGGACCGACGAGCAGTACTTC. It specifies CSVEKQGTDEQYF.

The rearrangement uses TRBV7-2 and TRBJ1-1; a possible D gene is TRBD1 (5 bases). This CDR3 contains 14 residues. Germline V CDR1 and CDR2: SGHTA, FQGNSA. Trimming removed 5 bases at V and 3 bases at J, with 13 bases between. CDR3 region: CASSGRGPYTEAFF. CDR3 coding DNA: TGTGCCAGCAGCGGAAGGGGCCCTTACACTGAAGCTTTCTTT.

The chain uses TRBV9 and TRBJ2-4; the match to TRBD2 covers 9 bases. The CDR3 is made up of 15 amino acids. The ends lost 1 base at V and 6 bases at J; junction bases unmatched: 5. Germline-derived CDR1 and CDR2 are SGDLS and YYNGEE. This chain's CDR3 is CASSVSSGITNIQYF. In DNA form, the CDR3 reads TGTGCCAGCAGCGTATCTAGCGGGATTACAAACATTCAGTACTTC.

V usage is TRBV18 and J usage is TRBJ1-5; TRBD1 matches at 7 bases. Germline values: CDR1 KGHSH, CDR2 LQKENI. The length of the CDR3 is 15 residues. Trimming cost V 3 bases and J 3 bases; bases outside gene matches: 5. DNA of the CDR3: TGTGCCAGCTCACCCCCGACAGGGAACAATCAGCCCCAGCATTTT. Translation: CASSPPTGNNQPQHF.

The rearrangement joins TRBV10-3 to TRBJ1-2, with 7 bases aligning to TRBD1. The CDR3 totals 15 residues. Losses at the gene ends were 0 bases for V and 0 bases for J; bases not matched to a gene: 1. Germline CDR1 reads ENHRY; CDR2 reads SYGVKD. The CDR3 region is CAISESGTANYGYTF. CDR3 nucleotide sequence: TGTGCCATCAGTGAGTCGGGGACAGCTAACTATGGCTACACCTTC.

The rearrangement joins TRBV10-1 to TRBJ1-1; D not certain. Germline CDR1 and CDR2: WNHNN and SYGVQD (reference sequence). The V gene lost 0 bases and the J gene lost 10 bases, with 12 bases spanning the gap. There are 13 residues in the CDR3. CDR3 region: CASSESNNRVAFF. The CDR3 nucleotides are TGCGCCAGCAGTGAGTCGAACAATCGTGTAGCTTTCTTT.

This clone was recorded a few times. V is TRBV19 and J is TRBJ1-1; D is unclear. This CDR3 region has 15 residues. Germline lookup yields CDR1 LNHDA and CDR2 SQIVND (reference sequence). Trimming shortened V by 8 bases and J by 1 base, and 17 bases separated the two germline ends. CDR3 amino acids: CASCLTLQWNTEAFF. Here the CDR3 DNA reads TGTGCCAGTTGCCTCACTCTGCAATGGAACACTGAAGCTTTCTTT.

V is TRBV19 and J is TRBJ2-5, with D tentatively TRBD2 (7 bases). Trimming removed 2 bases at V and 1 base at J, with 11 bases between. This CDR3 comprises 15 residues. The germline V gene has CDR1 LNHDA and CDR2 SQIVND (reference sequence). In DNA form, the CDR3 reads TGTGCCAGTAGTATATATGCGGGGGCCCAAGAGACCCAGTACTTC. Protein product: CASSIYAGAQETQYF.

V gene TRBV29-1 combines with J gene TRBJ1-1; D is unclear. CDR3 length equals 13 residues. Per the germline V gene, CDR1 is SQVTM and CDR2 is ANQGSEA. The V end lost 3 bases, the J end lost 1 base, and 9 bases lay between the germline ends. This CDR3 is CSVDDTWNTEAFF. The CDR3 nucleotides read TGCAGCGTTGATGACACTTGGAACACTGAAGCTTTCTTT.

The J gene is TRBJ2-2, the V gene TRBV19; D is perhaps TRBD1 (6 bases). V lost 0 bases and J lost 5, with 10 bases in between. The length of the CDR3 is 15 residues. Per the germline V gene, CDR1 is LNHDA and CDR2 is SQIVND (reference sequence). CDR3 in amino acids: CASSIEGQFTGELFF. The DNA of the CDR3 is TGTGCCAGTAGTATAGAAGGACAGTTTACCGGGGAGCTGTTTTTT.

V usage is TRBV4-2 and J usage is TRBJ1-1; D perhaps matches TRBD1 (5 bases). The CDR3 loop spans 17 amino acids. Germline lookup yields CDR1 LGHNA and CDR2 YNFKEQ. V lost 0 bases and J lost 2, with 16 bases in between. The CDR3 loop reads CASSQDPQGKGNTEAFF. CDR3 sequence (DNA): TGTGCCAGCAGCCAAGATCCCCAGGGAAAGGGAAACACTGAAGCTTTCTTT.

In nucleotides, the CDR3 is TGTGCCAGCAGCTTCACGGACAGGGGGCTTGCCACTGAAGCTTTCTTT. Residues: CASSFTDRGLATEAFF. The chain employs TRBV9 and TRBJ1-1, with 11 positions matching TRBD1. Germline CDR1 reads SGDLS; CDR2 reads YYNGEE. This CDR3 is built from 16 residues. V lost 4 bases, J lost 4 bases, and 9 bases stayed unmatched.

The chain employs TRBV4-2 and TRBJ2-3, with D tentatively TRBD2 (6 bases). Germline loops: CDR1 LGHNA, CDR2 YNFKEQ. The V gene lost 1 base and the J gene lost 5 bases, with 22 bases spanning the gap. The CDR3 extends over 18 amino acids. The CDR3 reads CASSQVIRAETGVDTQYF. The CDR3 region has the DNA TGTGCCAGCAGCCAAGTGATTCGGGCTGAAACGGGGGTAGATACGCAGTATTTT.

The chain joins TRBV19 to TRBJ2-1, with a weak D call TRBD2 (7 bases). The V end was cut by 7 bases, the J end by 7 bases, with 26 bases between. Per germline, CDR1 LNHDA and CDR2 SQIVND (reference sequence). CDR3 length: 17 amino acids. CDR3: CASTKLPPGGPLNEQFF. The CDR3, as DNA: TGTGCCAGTACCAAACTCCCCCCGGGGGGCCCTTTAAATGAGCAGTTCTTC.

The chain carries TRBV7-2 and TRBJ2-2; the match to TRBD1 covers 7 bases. The CDR3 extends over 15 amino acids. The germline gives CDR1 SGHTA, CDR2 FQGNSA. V trimming: 4 bases; J trimming: 4 bases; junction bases outside the gene matches: 6. CDR3 nucleotide sequence: TGTGCCAGCAGCTCTTACAGGGGTGCCACCGGGGAGCTGTTTTTT. Amino acids: CASSSYRGATGELFF.